What follows are 9 T cell receptor beta chains derived from one specimen sequenced in a study of T cell clonotyping in hematopoietic cell transplantation. Using immunoSEQ multiplex PCR, the repertoire was profiled, and TCRdb retains in-frame clones only, with some absent. The repertoire includes under 4,500 clones, roughly 94% of them detected once, and 4% to 5.5% sits in the top ten. Sequenced material: peripheral blood mononuclear cells, taken 30 days after allogeneic stem cell transplant. These TCRs come from a male patient in his 70s who had an allogeneic stem cell transplant from an unrelated donor, so T cells may come from the graft donor. Some clones in this sample may be carry-over from other donors' samples.

The V gene is TRBV29-1, the J gene TRBJ2-1; 15 nucleotides line up with TRBD2. Germline V lookup: CDR1 SQVTM, CDR2 ANQGSEA. V shed 7 bases, J shed 7 bases, and the junction held 17 bases outside the gene matches. The CDR3 is 18 amino acids. CDR3 DNA: TGCAGCGCCCAAGGACTAGCGGGAGGGTTAGTAATACGGAATGAGCAGTTCTTC. Translation gives CSAQGLAGGLVIRNEQFF.

The chain is built from TRBV28 and TRBJ1-1; D is uncertain. Germline values: CDR1 MDHEN, CDR2 SYDVKM. The CDR3 extends over 12 amino acids. V was trimmed by 3 bases and J by 4 bases, leaving 6 bases between them. The CDR3 DNA reads TGTGCCAGCAGTTTCGCCTCCACTGAAGCTTTCTTT. Its protein product is CASSFASTEAFF.

This clone occurred once. This chain connects TRBV18 to TRBJ1-1; unclear D gene. From germline, CDR1 is KGHSH and CDR2 LQKENI. The ends were cut back, 3 bases at V and 0 bases at J, with 11 bases in the middle. The CDR3 is 15 residues long. The CDR3 loop is CASSPRPVLNTEAFF. The CDR3 DNA sequence: TGTGCCAGCTCACCTAGGCCCGTCCTGAACACTGAAGCTTTCTTT.

The chain couples TRBV29-1 to TRBJ2-3, with D possibly matching TRBD2 (5 bases). CDR3 length: 15 residues. CDR1 and CDR2 (germline): SQVTM, ANQGSEA. The V end was cut by 2 bases, the J end by 0 bases, with 12 bases between. CDR3 residues: CSVEPSSPSTDTQYF. In DNA, the CDR3 is TGCAGCGTTGAACCTAGCAGCCCTAGCACAGATACGCAGTATTTT.

V and J are TRBV4-2 and TRBJ2-7; tentative D call: TRBD2 (6 bases). V gave up 3 bases and J gave up 2 bases, with 11 bases separating them. Germline assignment: CDR1 LGHNA and CDR2 YNFKEQ. The CDR3 contains 14 residues. The CDR3 DNA is TGTGCCAGCAGCCAGGAGGGCGGGCCCTACGAGCAGTACTTC. Protein product: CASSQEGGPYEQYF.

V is TRBV28 and J is TRBJ1-2; maybe TRBD1 (5 bases). V gave up 5 bases and J gave up 4 bases, with 20 bases separating them. Germline assignment: CDR1 MDHEN and CDR2 SYDVKM. This CDR3 comprises 16 residues. CDR3 bases: TGTGCCAGCAGTCCCTTAGGGACGATGGGGCGCTATGGCTACACCTTC. It encodes CASSPLGTMGRYGYTF.

The V and J genes are TRBV2 and TRBJ2-5, with a tentative D call TRBD2 (5 bases). In germline, CDR1 is SNHLY, CDR2 FYNNEI. The CDR3 has 12 residues. The V and J ends lost 8 bases and 5 bases respectively, with 12 bases between them. CDR3 coding DNA: TGTGCCAGCGGCCCGGAGGATGAGACCCAGTACTTC. Its translation: CASGPEDETQYF.

J is TRBJ2-7 and V is TRBV18, with unresolved D. The ends were cut back, 4 bases at V and 5 bases at J, with 6 bases in the middle. The CDR3 is 11 amino acids. Per the germline V gene, CDR1 is KGHSH and CDR2 is LQKENI. The CDR3 sequence is CASSLGNEQYF. As DNA, the CDR3 is TGTGCCAGCTCACTCGGAAACGAGCAGTACTTC. Based on the CDR3 plus reference TRBV18 and TRBJ2-7, the full variable domain is NAGVMQNPRHLVRRRGQEARLRCSPMKGHSHVYWYRQLPEEGLKFMVYLQKENIIDESGMPKERFSAEFPKEGPSILRIQQVVRGDSAAYFCASSLGNEQYFGPGTRLTVT.

This rearrangement joins TRBV5-4 to TRBJ1-3; tentatively, D is TRBD1 (5 bases). The CDR3 extends over 14 amino acids. Germline V gives CDR1 SGHNT, CDR2 YYREEE (reference sequence). Trimming took 4 bases from V and 0 from J, leaving 8 bases between them. This chain's CDR3 is CASSDSPSGNTIYF. CDR3 bases: TGTGCCAGCAGCGACAGTCCCTCTGGAAACACCATATATTTT.